Below are 25 T cell receptor beta chains sequenced from a single sample in a study of technical replicates of blood from a few donors. Assay: immunoSEQ multiplex PCR; the TCRdb copy retains only in-frame clones and omits some. The sample holds around 84,000 clones; about 98% are singletons and the top ten take around 0.15%. The material sequenced was T cells isolated from PBMCs. These receptors were obtained from a human donor in good health.

The chain carries TRBV5-1 and TRBJ2-2, with TRBD2 as a possible D gene (6 bases). This CDR3 spans 16 amino acids. Deletions cut 5 bases from V and 1 base from J, with 15 bases between. Germline assignment: CDR1 SGHRS and CDR2 YFSETQ. In nucleotides, the CDR3 is TGCGCCAGCAGATTGCCGGGACTCCAGAACACCGGGGAGCTGTTTTTT. It specifies CASRLPGLQNTGELFF.

This chain links TRBV27 with TRBJ2-3; D may be TRBD1 (6 bases). CDR1 and CDR2 (germline): MNHEY, SMNVEV (reference sequence). The length of the CDR3 is 14 residues. Trimming shortened V by 6 bases and J by 2 bases, and 12 bases separated the two germline ends. CDR3 DNA: TGTGCCAGCAGGCCACAGGGTTTCACAGATACGCAGTATTTT. It yields the protein CASRPQGFTDTQYF.

This chain links TRBV5-4 with TRBJ2-5; D might be TRBD2 (5 bases). Germline V gene sequence: CDR1 SGHNT, CDR2 YYREEE (reference sequence). There are 15 residues in the CDR3. V was pared by 0 bases and J by 5 bases, with 14 bases between. The CDR3 DNA reads TGTGCCAGCAGCTTGGGGTATTCTAGCTCGGAGACCCAGTACTTC. It is translated as CASSLGYSSSETQYF.

A remark on this clone: Its ends do not fully match the called genes, so a read error is possible. The V gene is TRBV4-1, the J gene TRBJ1-5; D call uncertain. CDR3 length equals 15 residues. Germline CDR1 is MGHRA and CDR2 is YSYEKL. The CDR3 DNA reads TGCGCCAGCACCCAAAAACTCTTGAGCAATCAGCCCCAGCATTTT. Protein: CASTQKLLSNQPQHF.

V and J are TRBV12-5 and TRBJ1-5, with D possibly matching TRBD1 (6 bases). V lost 4 bases and J 4 bases, leaving 20 bases between the germline ends. The CDR3 totals 17 residues. Germline V gene data show CDR1 as LGHNT and CDR2 as FRNRAP. CDR3 loop: CASGSPQGKRVNQPQHF. The CDR3 nucleotides read TGTGCTAGTGGTTCTCCACAGGGAAAACGCGTTAATCAGCCCCAGCATTTT.

The V call is TRBV19, the J call TRBJ1-5; D remains unclear. Deletions cut 5 bases from V and 6 bases from J, with 11 bases between. This CDR3 is 13 amino acids long. CDR1 is LNHDA and CDR2 is SQIVND in the germline V gene (reference sequence). CDR3 coding DNA: TGTGCCAGTAGTGCGGGGATTATTCAGCCCCAGCATTTT. It codes for CASSAGIIQPQHF.

The V and J genes are TRBV29-1 and TRBJ1-2; TRBD1 matches 9 bases. Germline V lookup: CDR1 SQVTM, CDR2 ANQGSEA. CDR3 size: 12 residues. J was trimmed by 3 bases and V by 5 bases; bases with no gene match: 1. For the CDR3, the DNA is TGCAGCGTTAGGACAGGGGACTATGGCTACACCTTC. Encoded protein: CSVRTGDYGYTF. The complete variable domain, with remaining parts taken from reference TRBV29-1 and TRBJ1-2, reads SAVISQKPSRDICQRGTSLTIQCQVDSQVTMMFWYRQQPGQSLTLIATANQGSEATYESGFVIDKFPISRPNLTFSTLTVSNMSPEDSSIYLCSVRTGDYGYTFGSGTRLTVV.

The chain has TRBV4-2 and TRBJ2-1; 8 positions match TRBD2. V trimming: 0 bases; J trimming: 4 bases; junction bases outside the gene matches: 11. Germline V gives CDR1 LGHNA, CDR2 YNFKEQ. This CDR3 has 18 amino acids. The CDR3 reads CASSQDGVAGLTYNEQFF. Here the CDR3 DNA reads TGTGCCAGCAGCCAAGATGGAGTAGCGGGACTAACATACAATGAGCAGTTCTTC.

This chain joins TRBV4-1 and TRBJ2-1, with 9 bases that match TRBD2. This CDR3 is built from 18 residues. Germline CDR1 MGHRA, CDR2 YSYEKL. After removal of 3 bases from V and 6 bases from J, the junction contained 15 bases not matched to a gene. Here the CDR3 reads CASSHRIYGGREPNEQFF. DNA of the CDR3: TGCGCCAGCAGCCACCGAATCTATGGCGGGAGGGAACCCAATGAGCAGTTCTTC.

The V gene is TRBV5-6, the J gene TRBJ2-6, with D possibly being TRBD1 (5 bases). This CDR3 spans 17 amino acids. Trimming removed 3 bases from V and 1 base from J, with 14 bases in between. Germline loops: CDR1 SGHDT, CDR2 YYEEEE. Written as DNA, the CDR3 is TGTGCCAGCAGCTCGACAGTATTTAGGTCTGGGGCCAACGTCCTGACTTTC. Its protein is CASSSTVFRSGANVLTF.

The CDR3 spells CASSLDSLGRAGNTIYF. CDR3 bases: TGTGCCAGCAGCTTAGATTCATTGGGGCGAGCTGGAAACACCATATATTTT. The rearrangement links TRBV11-2 to TRBJ1-3; a weak D match, TRBD1 (5 bases). This CDR3 is built from 17 residues. V was trimmed by 0 bases and J by 2 bases, leaving 14 bases between them. Germline lookup yields CDR1 SGHAT and CDR2 FQNNGV.

V gene TRBV27 combines with J gene TRBJ2-7; TRBD2 is a possible D gene (6 bases). Per the germline V gene, CDR1 is MNHEY and CDR2 is SMNVEV (reference sequence). This CDR3 region has 15 residues. Trimming removed 1 base from V and 5 bases from J, with 15 bases in between. CDR3 DNA: TGTGCCAGCAGTTTATTGGCGGGATCTTACCACGAGCAGTACTTC. Residues: CASSLLAGSYHEQYF.

J is TRBJ2-7 and V is TRBV9, with TRBD1 as a possible D gene (7 bases). This CDR3 is built from 17 residues. Looked up from germline, CDR1 is SGDLS and CDR2 is YYNGEE. V lost 3 bases to trimming and J lost 3 bases, with 22 bases between them. Here the CDR3 DNA reads TGTGCCAGCAGCGGACCGGGGGACAGCAGGGCTCTCTACGAGCAGTACTTC. It translates to CASSGPGDSRALYEQYF.

The chain couples TRBV7-9 to TRBJ2-5, with TRBD2 matching 9 bases. The length of the CDR3 is 17 residues. V dropped 5 bases and J dropped 1; count of bases not matched to a gene: 11. Germline values: CDR1 SEHNR, CDR2 FQNEAQ (reference sequence). The CDR3 nucleotides are TGTGCCAGCAGCCCAAAGACGGGACTAGCTATCCAAGAGACCCAGTACTTC. This codes for CASSPKTGLAIQETQYF.

This clone was recorded only once. V and J are TRBV5-6 and TRBJ2-3, with 9 bases fitting TRBD1. The CDR3 length is 16 residues. The V and J ends lost 0 bases and 3 bases, in that order; junction bases with no gene match: 5. Germline CDR1 and CDR2: SGHDT and YYEEEE. CDR3 sequence (DNA): TGTGCCAGCAGCTTGGCCGGACAGGGGTATACAGATACGCAGTATTTT. Translation: CASSLAGQGYTDTQYF.

This clone was recorded only once. V is TRBV2 and J is TRBJ1-5; D not certain. The germline V gene has CDR1 SNHLY and CDR2 FYNNEI. This CDR3 region has 13 residues. V was cut by 4 bases and J by 5 bases, with 9 bases left in between. The CDR3 nucleotides are TGTGCCAGCAGTGCTTCAGTTGATCAGCCCCAGCATTTT. Protein sequence: CASSASVDQPQHF. Drawing the rest from reference TRBV2 and TRBJ1-5, the complete variable domain is EPEVTQTPSHQVTQMGQEVILRCVPISNHLYFYWYRQILGQKVEFLVSFYNNEISEKSEIFDDQFSVERPDGSNFTLKIRSTKLEDSAMYFCASSASVDQPQHFGDGTRLSIL.

This clone was seen a single time. The chain has TRBV19 and TRBJ1-4; 8 bases align to TRBD1. Germline loops: CDR1 LNHDA, CDR2 SQIVND (reference sequence). Trimming at V came to 9 bases and at J to 4 bases, leaving 7 bases not matched to a gene. The CDR3 has 14 residues. The CDR3 nucleotides read TGTGCCAGCAGGGGGCTCCCGAGTAATGAAAAACTGTTTTTT. Encoded protein: CASRGLPSNEKLFF.

The chain carries TRBV15 and TRBJ1-6; 7 nucleotides match TRBD1. Germline V lookup: CDR1 LNHNV, CDR2 YYDKDF (reference sequence). The CDR3 is 15 residues long. Trimming cost V 1 base and J 8 bases; bases outside gene matches: 5. The CDR3 spells CATSRGPGGYSPLHF. The CDR3 nucleotides are TGTGCCACCAGCAGAGGTCCAGGGGGATATTCACCCCTCCACTTT.

The chain has TRBV4-1 and TRBJ1-2, with no clear D. Trimming stripped 0 bases from V and 1 base from J, with 12 bases between. Per germline, CDR1 MGHRA and CDR2 YSYEKL. CDR3 length: 16 residues. For the CDR3, the DNA is TGCGCCAGCAGCCAAGACGCAGTTTCCTTTAACTATGGCTACACCTTC. As protein: CASSQDAVSFNYGYTF.

This sequence joins TRBV27 and TRBJ1-3; a possible D gene is TRBD1 (5 bases). The CDR3 covers 13 residues. Trimming took 3 bases from V and 7 from J, leaving 10 bases between them. CDR1 is MNHEY and CDR2 is SMNVEV in the germline V gene (reference sequence). The CDR3 protein is CASSLTVSNTIYF. The CDR3 DNA sequence: TGTGCCAGCAGTTTGACAGTTTCGAACACCATATATTTT.

The genes are TRBV6-5 and TRBJ2-7; TRBD1 is a possible D gene (7 bases). Germline V gives CDR1 MNHEY, CDR2 SVGAGI. The CDR3 is 12 residues long. The V and J ends lost 9 bases and 5 bases respectively, with 14 bases between them. This CDR3 is CASNRGGHEQYF. In DNA, the CDR3 is TGTGCCAGTAACAGGGGAGGCCACGAGCAGTACTTC.

The chain carries TRBV28 and TRBJ2-5; 13 bases are shared with TRBD2. The junction had 9 bases not matched to a gene; V was cut back by 9 bases and J by 2 bases. This CDR3 contains 16 residues. Germline V gene lookup returns CDR1 MDHEN and CDR2 SYDVKM. The CDR3 DNA sequence: TGTGCCAGTCGGAGACTAGCGGGAGGATCGCAAGAGACCCAGTACTTC. It specifies CASRRLAGGSQETQYF.

The chain combines TRBV7-6 with TRBJ1-4; 10 positions agree with TRBD1. The length of the CDR3 is 14 residues. V lost 5 bases to trimming and J lost 6 bases; unmatched junction nucleotides: 3. Germline CDR1 SGHVS, CDR2 FNYEAQ. The CDR3 here is CASSMTGGHEKLFF. In DNA, the CDR3 is TGTGCCAGCAGCATGACAGGGGGCCATGAAAAACTGTTTTTT. Complete variable domain (other parts from reference TRBV7-6 and TRBJ1-4): GAGVSQSPRYKVTKRGQDVALRCDPISGHVSLYWYRQALGQGPEFLTYFNYEAQQDKSGLPNDRFSAERPEGSISTLTIQRTEQRDSAMYRCASSMTGGHEKLFFGSGTQLSVL.

J is TRBJ2-5 and V is TRBV30; D not resolved. Trimming shortened V by 2 bases and J by 5 bases, and 6 bases separated the two germline ends. Germline V CDR1 and CDR2: GTSNPN, SVGIG (reference sequence). The CDR3 runs to 11 residues. As DNA, the CDR3 is TGTGCCTGGAGTCGGAGCGAGACCCAGTACTTC. This sequence encodes CAWSRSETQYF.

The rearrangement links TRBV4-1 to TRBJ1-4; D remains ambiguous. This CDR3 region has 12 residues. Trimming pared 3 bases from V and 8 bases from J, leaving 7 bases between. Germline values: CDR1 MGHRA, CDR2 YSYEKL. The CDR3 DNA follows: TGCGCCAGCAGCCAGGGGAGGGAAAAACTGTTTTTT. It translates to CASSQGREKLFF.